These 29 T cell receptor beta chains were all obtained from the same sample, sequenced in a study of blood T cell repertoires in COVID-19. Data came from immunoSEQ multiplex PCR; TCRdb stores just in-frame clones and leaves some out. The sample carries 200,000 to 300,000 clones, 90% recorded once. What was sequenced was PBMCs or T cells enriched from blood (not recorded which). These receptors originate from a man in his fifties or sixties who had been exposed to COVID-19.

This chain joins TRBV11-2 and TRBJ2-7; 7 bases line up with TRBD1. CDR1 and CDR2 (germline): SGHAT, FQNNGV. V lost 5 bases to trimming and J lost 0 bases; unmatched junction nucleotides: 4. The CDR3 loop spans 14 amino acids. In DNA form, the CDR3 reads TGTGCCAGCAGCATGGACAGGAGCTCCTACGAGCAGTACGTC. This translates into CASSMDRSSYEQYV.

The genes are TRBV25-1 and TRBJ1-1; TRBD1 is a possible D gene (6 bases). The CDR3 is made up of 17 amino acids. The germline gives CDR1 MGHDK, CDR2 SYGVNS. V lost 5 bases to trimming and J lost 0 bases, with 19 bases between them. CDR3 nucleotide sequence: TGTGCCAGCAGTCCTTTCAGGCGGGGGCGAATGAACACTGAAGCTTTCTTT. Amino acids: CASSPFRRGRMNTEAFF.

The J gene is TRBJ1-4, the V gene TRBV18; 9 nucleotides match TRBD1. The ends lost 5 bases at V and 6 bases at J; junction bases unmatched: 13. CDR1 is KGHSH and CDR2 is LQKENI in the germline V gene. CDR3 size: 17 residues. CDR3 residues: CASSYTPGQGGDEKLFF. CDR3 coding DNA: TGTGCCAGCTCATACACTCCGGGACAGGGCGGTGATGAAAAACTGTTTTTT.

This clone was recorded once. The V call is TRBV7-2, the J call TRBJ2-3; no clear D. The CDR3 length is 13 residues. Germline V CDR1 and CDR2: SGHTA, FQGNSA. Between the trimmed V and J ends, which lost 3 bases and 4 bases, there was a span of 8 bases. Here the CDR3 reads CASSFRRADTQYF. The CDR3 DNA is TGTGCCAGCAGCTTCCGACGGGCAGATACGCAGTATTTT. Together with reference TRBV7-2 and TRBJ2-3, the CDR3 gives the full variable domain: GAGVSQSPSNKVTEKGKDVELRCDPISGHTALYWYRQSLGQGLEFLIYFQGNSAPDKSGLPSDRFSAERTGGSVSTLTIQRTQQEDSAVYLCASSFRRADTQYFGPGTRLTVL.

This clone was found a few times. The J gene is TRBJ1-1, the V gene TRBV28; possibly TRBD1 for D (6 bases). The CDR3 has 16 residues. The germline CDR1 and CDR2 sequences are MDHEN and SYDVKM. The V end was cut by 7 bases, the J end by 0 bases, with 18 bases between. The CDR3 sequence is CASTTGRQFMNTEAFF. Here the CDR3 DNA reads TGTGCCAGCACTACAGGGCGGCAGTTCATGAACACTGAAGCTTTCTTT.

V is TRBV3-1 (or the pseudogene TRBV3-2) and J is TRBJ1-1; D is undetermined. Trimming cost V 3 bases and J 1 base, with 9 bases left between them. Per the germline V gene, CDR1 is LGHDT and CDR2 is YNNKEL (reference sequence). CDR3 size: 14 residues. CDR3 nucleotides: TGTGCCAGCAGCCACTTGGGCGAGAACACTGAAGCTTTCTTT. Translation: CASSHLGENTEAFF.

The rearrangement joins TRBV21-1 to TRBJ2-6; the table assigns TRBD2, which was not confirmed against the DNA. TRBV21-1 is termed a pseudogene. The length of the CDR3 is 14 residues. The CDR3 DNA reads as TGTGCCAGCAGCCTCGGCTCTGGGGCCAACGTCCTGACTTTC. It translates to CASSLGSGANVLTF.

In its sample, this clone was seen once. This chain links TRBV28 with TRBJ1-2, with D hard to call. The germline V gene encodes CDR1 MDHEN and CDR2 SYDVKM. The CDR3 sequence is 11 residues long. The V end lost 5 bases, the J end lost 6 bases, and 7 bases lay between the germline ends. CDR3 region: CASSAPDGYTF. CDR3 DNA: TGTGCCAGCAGTGCCCCAGATGGCTACACCTTC.

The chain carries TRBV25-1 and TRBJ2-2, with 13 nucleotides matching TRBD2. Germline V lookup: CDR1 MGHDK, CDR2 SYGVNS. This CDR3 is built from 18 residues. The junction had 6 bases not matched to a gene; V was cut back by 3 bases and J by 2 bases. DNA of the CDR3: TGTGCCAGCAGTGATCGTTGGACTAGCGGGAGTAACACCGGGGAGCTGTTTTTT. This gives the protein CASSDRWTSGSNTGELFF.

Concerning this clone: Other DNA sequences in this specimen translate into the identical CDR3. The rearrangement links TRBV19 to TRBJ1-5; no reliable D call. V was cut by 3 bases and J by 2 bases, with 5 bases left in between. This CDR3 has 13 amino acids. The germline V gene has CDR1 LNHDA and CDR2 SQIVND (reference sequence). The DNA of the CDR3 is TGTGCCAGTAGTATTTCGGGCAATCAGCCCCAGCATTTT. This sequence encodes CASSISGNQPQHF.

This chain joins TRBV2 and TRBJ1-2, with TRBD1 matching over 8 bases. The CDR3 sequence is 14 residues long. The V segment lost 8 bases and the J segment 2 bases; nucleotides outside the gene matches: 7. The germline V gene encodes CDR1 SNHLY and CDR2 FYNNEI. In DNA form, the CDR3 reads TGTGCCAGCGGGAGTCACAGGGGGAACTATGGCTACACCTTC. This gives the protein CASGSHRGNYGYTF. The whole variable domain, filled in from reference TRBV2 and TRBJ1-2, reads EPEVTQTPSHQVTQMGQEVILRCVPISNHLYFYWYRQILGQKVEFLVSFYNNEISEKSEIFDDQFSVERPDGSNFTLKIRSTKLEDSAMYFCASGSHRGNYGYTFGSGTRLTVV.

The CDR3 DNA reads TGTGCCAGTTCCCCTTGGGGGCTGAACACTGAAGCTTTCTTT. It codes for CASSPWGLNTEAFF. The rearrangement links TRBV7-2 to TRBJ1-1; TRBD1 is a possible D gene (6 bases). V was trimmed by 9 bases and J by 0 bases, leaving 14 bases between them. Germline V gene lookup returns CDR1 SGHTA and CDR2 FQGNSA. The CDR3 extends over 14 amino acids.

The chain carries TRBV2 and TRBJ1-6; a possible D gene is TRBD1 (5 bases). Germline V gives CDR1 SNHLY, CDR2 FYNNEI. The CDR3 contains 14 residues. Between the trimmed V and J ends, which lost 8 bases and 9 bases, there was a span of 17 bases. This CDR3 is CASRWRGDISPLHF. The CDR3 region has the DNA TGTGCCAGCCGTTGGAGGGGAGATATTTCACCCCTCCACTTT.

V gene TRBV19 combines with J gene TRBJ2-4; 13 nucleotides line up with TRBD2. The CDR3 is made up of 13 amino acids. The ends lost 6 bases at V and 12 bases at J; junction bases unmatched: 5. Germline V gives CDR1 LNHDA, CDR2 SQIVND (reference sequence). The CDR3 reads CASRTSGGAHQYF. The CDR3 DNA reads TGTGCCAGTAGAACTAGCGGGGGGGCACATCAGTACTTC. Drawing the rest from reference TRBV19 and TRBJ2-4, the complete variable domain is DGGITQSPKYLFRKEGQNVTLSCEQNLNHDAMYWYRQDPGQGLRLIYYSQIVNDFQKGDIAEGYSVSREKKESFPLTVTSAQKNPTAFYLCASRTSGGAHQYFGAGTRLSVL.

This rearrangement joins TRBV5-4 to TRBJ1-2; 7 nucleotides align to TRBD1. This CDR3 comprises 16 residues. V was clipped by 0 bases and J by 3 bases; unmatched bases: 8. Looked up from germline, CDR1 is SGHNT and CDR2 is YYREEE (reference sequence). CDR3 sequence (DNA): TGTGCCAGCAGCTTGGCTTTGGACAGGCTCCACTATGGCTACACCTTC. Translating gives CASSLALDRLHYGYTF. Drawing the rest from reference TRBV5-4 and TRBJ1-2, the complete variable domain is ETGVTQSPTHLIKTRGQQVTLRCSSQSGHNTVSWYQQALGQGPQFIFQYYREEENGRGNFPPRFSGLQFPNYSSELNVNALELDDSALYLCASSLALDRLHYGYTFGSGTRLTVV.

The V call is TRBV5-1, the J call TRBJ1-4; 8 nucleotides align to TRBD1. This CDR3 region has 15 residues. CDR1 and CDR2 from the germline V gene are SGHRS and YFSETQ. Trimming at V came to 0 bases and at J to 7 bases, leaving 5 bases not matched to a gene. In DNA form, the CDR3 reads TGCGCCAGCAGCTTGGATGGGACAGGAGGTGAAAAACTGTTTTTT. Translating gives CASSLDGTGGEKLFF.

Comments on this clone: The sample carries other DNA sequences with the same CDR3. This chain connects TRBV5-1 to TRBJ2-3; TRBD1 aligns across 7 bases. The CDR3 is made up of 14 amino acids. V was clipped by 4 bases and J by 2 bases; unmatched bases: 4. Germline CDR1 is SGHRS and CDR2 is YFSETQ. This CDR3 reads CASSPGQLTDTQYF. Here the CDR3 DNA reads TGCGCCAGCAGCCCGGGACAGCTCACAGATACGCAGTATTTT.

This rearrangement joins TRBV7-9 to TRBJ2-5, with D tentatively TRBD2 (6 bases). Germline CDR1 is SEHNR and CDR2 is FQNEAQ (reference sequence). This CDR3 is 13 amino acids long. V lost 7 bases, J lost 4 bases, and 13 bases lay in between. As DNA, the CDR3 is TGTGCCAGCACCCCAGCCGGGGGAGAGACCCAGTACTTC. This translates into CASTPAGGETQYF.

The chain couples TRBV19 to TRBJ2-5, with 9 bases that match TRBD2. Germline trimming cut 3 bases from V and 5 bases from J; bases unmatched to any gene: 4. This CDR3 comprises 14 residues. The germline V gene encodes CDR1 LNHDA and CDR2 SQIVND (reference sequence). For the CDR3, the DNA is TGTGCCAGTAGTATTAGCGGGGGCAGGGAGACCCAGTACTTC. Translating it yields CASSISGGRETQYF.

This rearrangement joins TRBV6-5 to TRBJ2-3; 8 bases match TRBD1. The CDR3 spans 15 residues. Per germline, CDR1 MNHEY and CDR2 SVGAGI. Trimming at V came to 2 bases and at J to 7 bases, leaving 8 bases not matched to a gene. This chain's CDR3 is CASSYRMQGAYTQYF. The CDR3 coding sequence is TGTGCCAGCAGTTACCGGATGCAGGGGGCATATACGCAGTATTTT.

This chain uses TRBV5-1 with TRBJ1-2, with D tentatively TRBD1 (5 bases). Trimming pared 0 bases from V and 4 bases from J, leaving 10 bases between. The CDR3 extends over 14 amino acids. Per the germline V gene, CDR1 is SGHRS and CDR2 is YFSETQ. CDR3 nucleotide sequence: TGCGCCAGCAGCTTGGCAGGGAGGGCCTATGGCTACACCTTC. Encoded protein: CASSLAGRAYGYTF.

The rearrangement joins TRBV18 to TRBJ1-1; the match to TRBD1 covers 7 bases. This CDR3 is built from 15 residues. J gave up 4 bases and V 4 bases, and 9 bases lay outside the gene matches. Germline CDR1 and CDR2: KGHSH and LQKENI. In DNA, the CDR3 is TGTGCCAGCTCACAGAGACAGGGCCAAGGCACTGAAGCTTTCTTT. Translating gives CASSQRQGQGTEAFF.

The CDR3 DNA reads as TGTGCCAGCAGTTCTTCTGGCAGTAACTATGGCTACACCTTC. This sequence encodes CASSSSGSNYGYTF. This chain links TRBV6-5 with TRBJ1-2; no clear D gene. Trimming left V 4 bases short and J 1 base short, with 10 bases between. Germline loops: CDR1 MNHEY, CDR2 SVGAGI. The length of the CDR3 is 14 residues.

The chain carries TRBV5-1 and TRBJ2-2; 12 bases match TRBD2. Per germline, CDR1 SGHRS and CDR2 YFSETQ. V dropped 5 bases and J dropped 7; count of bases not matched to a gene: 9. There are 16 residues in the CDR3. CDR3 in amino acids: CASRTRTSGMSGELFF. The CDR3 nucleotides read TGCGCCAGCAGAACGAGGACTAGCGGGATGAGCGGGGAGCTGTTTTTT.

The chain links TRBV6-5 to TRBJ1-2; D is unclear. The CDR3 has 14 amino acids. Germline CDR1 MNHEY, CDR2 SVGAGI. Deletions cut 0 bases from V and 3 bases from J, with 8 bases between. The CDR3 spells CASSYSRLYYGYTF. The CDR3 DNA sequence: TGTGCCAGCAGTTACTCTAGACTTTACTATGGCTACACCTTC.

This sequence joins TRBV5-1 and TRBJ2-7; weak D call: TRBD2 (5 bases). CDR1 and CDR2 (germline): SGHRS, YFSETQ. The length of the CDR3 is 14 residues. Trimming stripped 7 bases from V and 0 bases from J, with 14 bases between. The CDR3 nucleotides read TGCGCCAGCGGGAAGGCGGGTGACTCCTACGAGCAGTACTTC. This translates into CASGKAGDSYEQYF.

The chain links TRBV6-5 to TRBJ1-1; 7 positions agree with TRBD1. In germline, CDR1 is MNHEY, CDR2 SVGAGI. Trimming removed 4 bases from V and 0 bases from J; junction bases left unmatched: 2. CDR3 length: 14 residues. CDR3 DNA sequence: TGTGCCAGCAGTTGGGACAGACTGAACACTGAAGCTTTCTTT. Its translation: CASSWDRLNTEAFF.

CDR3 coding DNA: TGTGCCAGAAGCCTTAATGGGACAGGGGTTTGTTCCGATCAGCCCCAGCATTTT. It codes for CARSLNGTGVCSDQPQHF. V and J are TRBV7-5 and TRBJ1-5; the D call TRBD1 from the table was never checked on the DNA. TRBV7-5 is given as a pseudogene. The CDR3 runs 18 residues.

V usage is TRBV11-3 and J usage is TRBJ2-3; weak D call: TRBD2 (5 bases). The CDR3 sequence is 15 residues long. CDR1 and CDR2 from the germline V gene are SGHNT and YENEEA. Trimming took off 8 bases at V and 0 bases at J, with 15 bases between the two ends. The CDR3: CASRQSGYSTDTQYF. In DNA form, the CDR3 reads TGTGCCAGCCGCCAGTCGGGGTATAGCACAGATACGCAGTATTTT.